The rows below give T cell receptor beta chains drawn from one sample of a study of beta chain features in type 1 diabetes. The repertoire was sequenced with immunoSEQ multiplex PCR; TCRdb's copy has only in-frame clones and lacks some. This sample yields around 250,000 clones, of which 25% to 30% are seen a single time; about 3.9% belongs to the top ten. The material sequenced was central memory CD4+ T cells from blood. These receptors all come from a man younger than 40 in good health. CDR3s include the opening cysteine and the closing phenylalanine or tryptophan. A D gene is named only where the DNA matches it firmly. Clone size is stated in some rows and not others, as once, few, many or a class when expanded.

V gene	clone size	D gene	J gene	CDR3 protein	CDR3 DNA
TRBV19	few	NA	TRBJ2-4	CASSILNAQGKYF	TGTGCCAGTAGTATCTTGAACGCCCAAGGCAAATACTTC
TRBV18	many	TRBD1	TRBJ2-1	CASSPTGTGPLF	TGTGCCAGCTCACCGACCGGGACAGGGCCGCTCTTC
TRBV7-2	NA	NA	TRBJ1-5	CASSASGYSNQPQHF	TGTGCCAGCAGCGCATCAGGGTATAGCAATCAGCCCCAGCATTTT
TRBV9	many	NA	TRBJ2-7	CASSPQADSTYEQYF	TGTGCCAGCAGCCCTCAAGCGGATTCAACCTACGAGCAGTACTTC
TRBV5-6	NA	NA	TRBJ1-2	CASSPGIPMGYTF	TGTGCCAGCAGCCCCGGGATCCCGATGGGCTACACCTTC
TRBV14	NA	TRBD1	TRBJ1-6	CASSHDRVGNSPLHF	TGTGCCAGCAGCCACGACAGGGTGGGGAATTCACCCCTCCACTTT
TRBV11-2	few	NA	TRBJ1-1	CASSLGYRPNTEAFF	TGTGCCAGCAGCTTAGGATACCGACCGAACACTGAAGCTTTCTTT
TRBV29-1	NA	NA	TRBJ1-5	CSVVEPDSNQPQHF	TGCAGCGTTGTGGAGCCGGATAGCAATCAGCCCCAGCATTTT
TRBV6-6	NA	NA	TRBJ2-1	CASRGINEQFF	TGTGCCAGCAGGGGGATCAATGAGCAGTTCTTC
TRBV4-1	NA	NA	TRBJ2-3	CASSPRPPDTQYF	TGCGCCAGCAGCCCTAGACCGCCAGATACGCAGTATTTT
TRBV28	NA	NA	TRBJ2-7	CASSPPGSEAAQYF	TGTGCCAGCAGTCCCCCCGGCAGCGAAGCCGCGCAGTACTTC
TRBV29-1	few	TRBD2	TRBJ2-7	CSVETSGYEQYF	TGCAGCGTGGAGACTAGCGGTTACGAGCAGTACTTC
TRBV7-2	NA	TRBD2	TRBJ2-7	CASSSAGGTYEQYF	TGTGCCAGCAGCTCCGCGGGGGGGACCTACGAGCAGTACTTC
TRBV2	few	NA	TRBJ2-5	CASSEEHRIGTQYF	TGTGCCAGCAGTGAGGAACATAGAATTGGGACCCAGTACTTC
TRBV30	NA	NA	TRBJ2-1	CAWSVQLGREQFF	TGTGCCTGGAGTGTACAGCTAGGGCGTGAGCAGTTCTTC
TRBV7-2	few	NA	TRBJ2-3	CASSPTGRGTQYF	TGTGCCAGCAGTCCTACAGGGCGCGGTACGCAGTATTTT
TRBV15	NA	NA	TRBJ2-3	CATSFPYSGNTDTQYF	TGTGCCACCAGCTTCCCCTATAGCGGAAACACAGATACGCAGTATTTT
TRBV19	NA	TRBD1	TRBJ2-1	CASIPGQGRGEQFF	TGTGCCAGTATCCCCGGACAGGGGCGAGGTGAGCAGTTCTTC
TRBV25-1	few	TRBD2	TRBJ2-7	CASSEGGLTSGYYEQYF	TGTGCCAGCAGTGAAGGGGGACTGACTAGCGGGTACTACGAGCAGTACTTC
TRBV4-2	NA	NA	TRBJ2-3	CASSQDRTATDTQYF	TGTGCCAGCAGCCAAGACAGGACGGCCACAGATACGCAGTATTTT
TRBV2	NA	NA	TRBJ2-1	CASSMTGHEQFF	TGTGCCAGCAGTATGACTGGCCATGAGCAGTTCTTC
TRBV9	NA	NA	TRBJ1-2	CASSVVPPGGYTF	TGTGCCAGCAGCGTAGTTCCCCCGGGCGGCTACACCTTC
TRBV5-4	NA	NA	TRBJ2-3	CASSLHLDTQYF	TGTGCCAGCAGCTTGCACCTAGATACGCAGTATTTT
TRBV7-2	few	NA	TRBJ2-3	CASRPAYGTRTSTDTQYF	TGTGCCAGCAGACCCGCCTACGGGACTCGCACTAGCACAGATACGCAGTATTTT
TRBV6-5	NA	TRBD2	TRBJ2-7	CATPGLVESYEQYF	TGTGCCACCCCGGGACTAGTAGAGTCCTACGAGCAGTACTTC
TRBV7-2	NA	NA	TRBJ2-3	CASSLGVVNLDTQYF	TGTGCCAGCAGCTTAGGGGTGGTCAACTTAGATACGCAGTATTTT
TRBV29-1	few	NA	TRBJ1-2	CSPPVGAPGSPIYGYTF	TGCAGCCCCCCCGTCGGGGCACCAGGGTCACCGATCTATGGCTACACCTTC
TRBV29-1	few	TRBD2	TRBJ2-1	CSTSGLADYNEQFF	TGCAGCACCTCCGGACTAGCGGACTACAATGAGCAGTTCTTC
TRBV28	NA	TRBD1	TRBJ2-3	CASSWTGLSTDTQYF	TGTGCCAGCAGCTGGACAGGGTTGAGCACAGATACGCAGTATTTT
TRBV5-1	NA	TRBD1	TRBJ2-4	CASSRTGDAKNIQYF	TGCGCCAGCAGCCGGACAGGGGACGCCAAAAACATTCAGTACTTC
TRBV27	many	TRBD1	TRBJ1-2	CASSRGQGNRYTF	TGTGCCAGCAGTCGGGGACAGGGAAATCGCTACACCTTC
TRBV29-1	few	NA	TRBJ1-1	CSVDPNQNTEAFF	TGCAGCGTTGATCCCAATCAGAACACTGAAGCTTTCTTT
TRBV19	few	TRBD2	TRBJ2-1	CASSGRVDEQFF	TGTGCCAGTAGCGGGAGGGTGGATGAGCAGTTCTTC
TRBV10-2	few	NA	TRBJ2-7	CASSGPISPYEQYF	TGCGCCAGCAGTGGGCCCATAAGTCCCTACGAGCAGTACTTC
TRBV23-1	few	NA	TRBJ2-4	CASSHPLGGEDKNIQYF	TGCGCCAGCAGTCACCCCCTAGGAGGGGAGGACAAAAACATTCAGTACTTC
TRBV7-8	NA	NA	TRBJ2-1	CASTPVGDSQIF	TGTGCCAGCACCCCGGTGGGGGACTCCCAAATCTTC
TRBV4-1	NA	TRBD1	TRBJ1-6	CASSHGQDNSPLHF	TGCGCCAGCAGCCACGGACAGGATAATTCACCCCTCCACTTT
TRBV5-1	few	NA	TRBJ2-2	CASSSGLAYGGTGELFF	TGCGCCAGCAGCTCGGGCCTAGCCTATGGGGGCACCGGGGAGCTGTTTTTT
TRBV19	NA	TRBD1	TRBJ2-3	CASSDRAADTQYF	TGTGCCAGTTCGGACAGGGCGGCAGATACGCAGTATTTT